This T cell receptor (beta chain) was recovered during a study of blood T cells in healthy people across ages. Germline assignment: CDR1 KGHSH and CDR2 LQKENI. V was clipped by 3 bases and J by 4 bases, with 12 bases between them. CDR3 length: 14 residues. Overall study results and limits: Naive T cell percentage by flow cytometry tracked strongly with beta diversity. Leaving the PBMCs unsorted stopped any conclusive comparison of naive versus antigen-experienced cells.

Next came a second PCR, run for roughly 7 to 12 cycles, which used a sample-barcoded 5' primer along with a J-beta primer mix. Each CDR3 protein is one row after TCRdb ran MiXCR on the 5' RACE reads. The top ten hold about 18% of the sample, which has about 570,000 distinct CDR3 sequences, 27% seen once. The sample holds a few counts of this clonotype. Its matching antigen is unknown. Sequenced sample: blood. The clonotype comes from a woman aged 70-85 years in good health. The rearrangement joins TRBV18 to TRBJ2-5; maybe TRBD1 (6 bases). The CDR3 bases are TGTGCCAGCTCACCCTCCGGGACACTAGAGACCCAGTACTTC. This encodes CASSPSGTLETQYF.